This TCR beta chain is from a study of shared clonotypes between healthy human individuals. Findings and caveats of the study: An effect of sequencing depth on clonotype sharing among donors was expected.

V was trimmed by 7 bases and J by 2 bases, leaving 6 bases between them. Germline V gives CDR1 SGHTA, CDR2 FQGTGA. This CDR3 has 12 amino acids. Regarding this clone: The target antigen is unknown.

Clones were read by immunoSEQ multiplex PCR, and TCRdb kept only the in-frame ones, dropping some. The repertoire includes approximately 1,000,000 clones, more than 75% of them detected once, and 0.5% to 0.6% sits in the top ten. The chain uses TRBV7-3 and TRBJ1-5, with D maybe TRBD1 (5 bases). Sample: memory CD4+ T cells from PBMCs. The subset here: CD45RA-negative fraction. The TCR sequence derives from a man aged 18 to 29 in good health. Some clones in this sample may be carry-over from other donors' samples. The CDR3 DNA sequence: TGTGCCAGCAAACAGGGCAATCAGCCCCAGCATTTT. Translation: CASKQGNQPQHF.